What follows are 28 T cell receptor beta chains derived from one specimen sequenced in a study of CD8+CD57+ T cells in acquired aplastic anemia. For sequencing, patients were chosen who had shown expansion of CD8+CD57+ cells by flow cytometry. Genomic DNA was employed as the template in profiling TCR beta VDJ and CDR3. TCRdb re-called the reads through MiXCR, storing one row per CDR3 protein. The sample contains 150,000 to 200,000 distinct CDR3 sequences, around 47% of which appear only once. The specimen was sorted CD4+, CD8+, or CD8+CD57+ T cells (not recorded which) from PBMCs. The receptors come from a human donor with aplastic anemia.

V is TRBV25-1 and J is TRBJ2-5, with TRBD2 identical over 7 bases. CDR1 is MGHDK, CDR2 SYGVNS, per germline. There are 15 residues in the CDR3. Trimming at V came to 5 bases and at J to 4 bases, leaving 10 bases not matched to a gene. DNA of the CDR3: TGTGCCAGCAGTCGAAGGACGGGGAGGGGAGAGACCCAGTACTTC. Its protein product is CASSRRTGRGETQYF.

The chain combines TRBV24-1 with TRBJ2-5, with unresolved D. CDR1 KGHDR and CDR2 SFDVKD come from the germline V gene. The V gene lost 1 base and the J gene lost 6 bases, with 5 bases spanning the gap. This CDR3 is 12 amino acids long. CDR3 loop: CATSDFGQTQYF. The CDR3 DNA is TGTGCCACCAGTGATTTTGGGCAGACCCAGTACTTC.

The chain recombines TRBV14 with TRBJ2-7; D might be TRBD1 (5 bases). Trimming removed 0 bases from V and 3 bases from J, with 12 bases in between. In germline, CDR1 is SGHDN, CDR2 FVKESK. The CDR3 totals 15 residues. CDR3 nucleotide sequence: TGTGCCAGCAGCCAAGATTTCGGCAGGGTCTACGAGCAGTACTTC. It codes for CASSQDFGRVYEQYF.

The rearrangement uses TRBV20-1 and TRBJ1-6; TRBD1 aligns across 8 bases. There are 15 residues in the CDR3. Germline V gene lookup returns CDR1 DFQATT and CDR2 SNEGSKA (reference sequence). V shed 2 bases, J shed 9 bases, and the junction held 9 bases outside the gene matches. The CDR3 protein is CSARSSDRAGSPLHF. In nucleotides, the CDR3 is TGCAGTGCTAGATCCTCGGACAGGGCAGGTTCACCCCTCCACTTT.

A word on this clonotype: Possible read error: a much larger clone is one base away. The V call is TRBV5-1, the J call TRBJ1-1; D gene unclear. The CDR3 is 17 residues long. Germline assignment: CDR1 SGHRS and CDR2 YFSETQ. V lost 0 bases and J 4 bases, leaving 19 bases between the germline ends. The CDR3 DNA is TGCGCCAGCAGCTTGGTGGCCAGCGACATCTTGAGCACTGAAGCTTTCTTT. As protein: CASSLVASDILSTEAFF.

The CDR3: CASSMFNQPQHF. CDR3 sequence (DNA): TGTGCCAGTAGTATGTTTAATCAGCCCCAGCATTTT. V usage is TRBV19 and J usage is TRBJ1-5; D uncertain. CDR3 length equals 12 residues. Germline values: CDR1 LNHDA, CDR2 SQIVND (reference sequence). Trimming removed 3 bases from V and 4 bases from J, with 4 bases in between.

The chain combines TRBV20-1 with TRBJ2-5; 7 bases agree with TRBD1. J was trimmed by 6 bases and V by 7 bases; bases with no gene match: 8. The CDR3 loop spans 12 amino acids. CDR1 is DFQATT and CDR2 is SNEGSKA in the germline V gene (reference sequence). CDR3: CSGRGGGQTQYF. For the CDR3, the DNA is TGCAGTGGGAGAGGGGGCGGGCAGACCCAGTACTTC.

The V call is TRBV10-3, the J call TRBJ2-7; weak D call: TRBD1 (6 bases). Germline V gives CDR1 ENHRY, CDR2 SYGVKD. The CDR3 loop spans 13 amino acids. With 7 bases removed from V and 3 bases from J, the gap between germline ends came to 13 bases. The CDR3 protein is CAIIPDSHYEQYF. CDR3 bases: TGTGCCATCATACCGGACAGCCACTACGAGCAGTACTTC.

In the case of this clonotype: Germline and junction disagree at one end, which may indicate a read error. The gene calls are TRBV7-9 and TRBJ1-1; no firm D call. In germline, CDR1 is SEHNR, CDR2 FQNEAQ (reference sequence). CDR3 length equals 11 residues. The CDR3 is CASSLGGEASF. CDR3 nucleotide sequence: TGTGCCAGCAGCTTGGGCGGGGAAGCTTCCTTT.

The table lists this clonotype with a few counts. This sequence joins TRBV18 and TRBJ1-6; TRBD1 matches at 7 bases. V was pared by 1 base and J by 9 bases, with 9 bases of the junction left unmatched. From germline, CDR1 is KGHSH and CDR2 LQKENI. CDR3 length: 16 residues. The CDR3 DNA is TGTGCCAGCTCACCACTGCCGGGACAGCCACCTTCACCCCTCCACTTT. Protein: CASSPLPGQPPSPLHF.

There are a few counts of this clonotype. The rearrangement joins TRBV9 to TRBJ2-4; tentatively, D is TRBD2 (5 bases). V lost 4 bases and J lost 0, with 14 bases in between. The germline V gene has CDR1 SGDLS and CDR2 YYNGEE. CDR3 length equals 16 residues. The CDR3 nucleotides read TGTGCCAGCAGCCCGACTATCGGGCTAGCCAAAAACATTCAGTACTTC. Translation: CASSPTIGLAKNIQYF.

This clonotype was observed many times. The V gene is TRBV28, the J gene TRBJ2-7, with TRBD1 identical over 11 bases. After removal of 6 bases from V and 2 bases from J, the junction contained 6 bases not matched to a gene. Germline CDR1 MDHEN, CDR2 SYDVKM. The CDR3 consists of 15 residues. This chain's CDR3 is CASSLRTGGPYEQYF. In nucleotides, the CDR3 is TGTGCCAGCAGCCTCCGGACAGGGGGCCCCTACGAGCAGTACTTC.

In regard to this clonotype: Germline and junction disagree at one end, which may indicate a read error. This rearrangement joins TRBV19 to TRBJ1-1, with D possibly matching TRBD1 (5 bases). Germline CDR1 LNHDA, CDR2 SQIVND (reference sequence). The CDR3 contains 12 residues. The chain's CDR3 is CASSIDGTDAFF. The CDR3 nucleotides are TGTGCCAGTAGTATAGACGGGACTGACGCTTTCTTT.

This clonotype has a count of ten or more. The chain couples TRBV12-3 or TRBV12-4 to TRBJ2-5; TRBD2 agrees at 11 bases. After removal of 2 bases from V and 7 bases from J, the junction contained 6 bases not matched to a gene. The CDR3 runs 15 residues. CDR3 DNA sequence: TGTGCCAGCAGTTTAACGACTAGCGGGATAGGGACCCAGTACTTC. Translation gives CASSLTTSGIGTQYF.

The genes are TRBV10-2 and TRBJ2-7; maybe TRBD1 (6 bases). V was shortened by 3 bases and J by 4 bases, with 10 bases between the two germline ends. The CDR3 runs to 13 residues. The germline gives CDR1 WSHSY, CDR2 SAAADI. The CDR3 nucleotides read TGCGCCAGCAGTGAAGGGGGTTATTACGAGCAGTACTTC. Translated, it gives CASSEGGYYEQYF.

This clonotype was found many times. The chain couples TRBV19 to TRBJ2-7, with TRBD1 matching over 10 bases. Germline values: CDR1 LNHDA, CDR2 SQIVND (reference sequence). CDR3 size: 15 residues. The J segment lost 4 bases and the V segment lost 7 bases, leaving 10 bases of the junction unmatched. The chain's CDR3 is CASKFRGQGRYEQYF. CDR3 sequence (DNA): TGTGCCAGTAAGTTCCGGGGACAGGGGCGGTACGAGCAGTACTTC.

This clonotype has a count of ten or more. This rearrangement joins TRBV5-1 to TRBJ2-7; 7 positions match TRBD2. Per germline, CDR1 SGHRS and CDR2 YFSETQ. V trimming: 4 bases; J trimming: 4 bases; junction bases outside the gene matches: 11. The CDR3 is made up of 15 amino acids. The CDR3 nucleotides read TGCGCCAGCAGCCCCCCTTTGGCTAGCGGATACGAGCAGTACTTC. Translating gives CASSPPLASGYEQYF.

The CDR3 sequence: CASGRLETQYF. The CDR3 region has the DNA TGTGCCAGCGGACGGCTGGAGACCCAGTACTTC. The chain has TRBV7-9 and TRBJ2-5; no firm D call. Per germline, CDR1 SEHNR and CDR2 FQNEAQ (reference sequence). Trimming took off 8 bases at V and 5 bases at J, with 9 bases between the two ends. This CDR3 region has 11 residues.

The CDR3 protein is CASSISGFTEAFF. CDR3 coding DNA: TGTGCCAGTAGTATATCTGGATTCACTGAAGCTTTCTTT. The chain is built from TRBV19 and TRBJ1-1; D is unclear. Between the trimmed V and J ends, which lost 2 bases and 4 bases, there was a span of 8 bases. Germline V lookup: CDR1 LNHDA, CDR2 SQIVND (reference sequence). The CDR3 has 13 amino acids.

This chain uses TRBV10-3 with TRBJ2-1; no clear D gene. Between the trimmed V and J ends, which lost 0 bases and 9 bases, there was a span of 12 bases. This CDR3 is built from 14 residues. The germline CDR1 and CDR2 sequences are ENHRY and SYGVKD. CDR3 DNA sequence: TGTGCCATCAGTGAGTCGGATAGGTGGAGTGAGCAGTTCTTC. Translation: CAISESDRWSEQFF.

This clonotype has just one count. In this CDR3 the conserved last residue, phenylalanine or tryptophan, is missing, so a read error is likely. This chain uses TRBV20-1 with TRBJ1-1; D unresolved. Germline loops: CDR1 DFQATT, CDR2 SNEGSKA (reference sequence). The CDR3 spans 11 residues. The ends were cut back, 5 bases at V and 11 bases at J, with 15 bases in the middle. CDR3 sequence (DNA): TGCAGTGCTTTCAGGACTGGGAAGGCTTTCCTT. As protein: CSAFRTGKAFL.

The CDR3 sequence: CAISDASGETEAFF. Here the CDR3 DNA reads TGTGCCATCAGTGACGCCTCAGGGGAAACTGAAGCTTTCTTT. The chain recombines TRBV10-3 with TRBJ1-1; TRBD1 might be the D (6 bases). The V gene's germline CDR1 is ENHRY and CDR2 SYGVKD. V lost 3 bases, J lost 5 bases, and 13 bases lay in between. This CDR3 contains 14 residues.

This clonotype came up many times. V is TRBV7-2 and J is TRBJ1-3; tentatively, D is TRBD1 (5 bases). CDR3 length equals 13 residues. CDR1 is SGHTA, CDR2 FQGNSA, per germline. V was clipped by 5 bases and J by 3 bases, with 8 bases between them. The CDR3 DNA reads TGTGCCAGCAGCGAGGGGCTTGGAAACACCATATATTTT. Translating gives CASSEGLGNTIYF.

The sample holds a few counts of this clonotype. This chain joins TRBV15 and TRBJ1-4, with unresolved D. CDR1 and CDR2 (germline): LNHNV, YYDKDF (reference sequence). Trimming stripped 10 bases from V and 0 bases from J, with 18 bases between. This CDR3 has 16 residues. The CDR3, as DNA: TGTGCCATCCCGCTGGGGTCCCTTGCAACTAATGAAAAACTGTTTTTT. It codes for CAIPLGSLATNEKLFF.

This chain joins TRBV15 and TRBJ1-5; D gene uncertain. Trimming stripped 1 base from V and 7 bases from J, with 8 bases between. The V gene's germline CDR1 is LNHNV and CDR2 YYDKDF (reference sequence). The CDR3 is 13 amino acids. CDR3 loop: CATSRGLDQPQHF. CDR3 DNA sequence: TGTGCCACCAGCAGAGGTCTGGACCAGCCCCAGCATTTT.

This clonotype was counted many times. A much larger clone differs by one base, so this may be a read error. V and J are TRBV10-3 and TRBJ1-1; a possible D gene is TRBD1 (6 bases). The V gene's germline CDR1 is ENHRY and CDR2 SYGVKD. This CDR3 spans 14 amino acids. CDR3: CAIGDWGQYTEAFF. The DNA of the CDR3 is TGTGCCATCGGTGATTGGGGACAATACACTGAAGCTTTCTTT.

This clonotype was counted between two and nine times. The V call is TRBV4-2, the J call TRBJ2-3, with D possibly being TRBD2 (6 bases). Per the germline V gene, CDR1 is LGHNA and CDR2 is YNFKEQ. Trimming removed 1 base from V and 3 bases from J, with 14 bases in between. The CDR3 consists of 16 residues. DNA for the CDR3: TGTGCCAGCAGCCAAGTTTGGGGGGAGTTGACAGATACGCAGTATTTT. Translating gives CASSQVWGELTDTQYF.

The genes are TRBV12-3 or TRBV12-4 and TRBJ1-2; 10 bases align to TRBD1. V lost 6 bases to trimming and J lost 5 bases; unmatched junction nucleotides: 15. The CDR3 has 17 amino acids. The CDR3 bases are TGTGCCAGCAGCTCGCTACTCGGACAGGGGGATACATATGGCTACACCTTC. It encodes CASSSLLGQGDTYGYTF.